This T cell receptor (beta chain) was retrieved from a study of blood T cell repertoires in COVID-19 (dated by TCRdb to 2018 to 2021). Regarding the complete study: The collaborator samples originated in the United States, Italy and Spain and spanned the acute and convalescent phases of COVID-19. The sample metadata nearly always contained a de-identified subject ID, COVID-19 status, age in years and sex. The samples were drawn from two sources: the first 160 participants of the ongoing ImmuneRACE study, and 1,254 subjects contributed by 6 global collaborators. Where available, HLA class I and class II types were taken from metadata supplied by the sample provider and were not determined by assay-based typing. The dataset comprised deeply sampled blood TCRbeta repertoires from subjects exposed to, actively infected with, or recovered from COVID-19. The prospective study material was composed of cDNA or gDNA derived from T cells, B-cell-depleted T cells, or PBMCs. A freely available public database, intended as a resource for researchers studying the immune response to SARS-CoV-2, is where the repertoires were released. Results and caveats for the whole study, not just this receptor: The quantity of clinical and demographic metadata differed by source and by participant and was supplied without curation.

Whole blood was collected in K2EDTA tubes by collaborating institutions according to the institutions' own protocols. For TCRbeta analysis, collaborators shipped samples in one of three forms: frozen whole blood, isolated PBMCs, or DNA extracted from either of those sample types. TCRbeta CDR3 regions were amplified from genomic DNA using the immunoSEQ Assay, a bias-controlled multiplex PCR. The study's own analysis went as follows. The number of nucleated cells in each sample was estimated from the amplification of reference gene primers within the assay. To quantify the absolute abundance of each unique TCRbeta CDR3 rearrangement, sequence reads were collapsed and filtered. Productive Simpson clonality was computed per sample as the square root of Simpson's diversity index over productive rearrangements. The table was pulled from immuneACCESS by TCRdb, which kept in-frame rearrangements only. Such tables lose some clones; where checked, under half of the loss comes from unresolved V genes, and the rest has no known cause. That table furnishes V, J and clone size, whereas the DNA furnished D and trimming. The sample table contains 65,000 to 90,000 clones; only one count was recorded for roughly 90% of them. The top ten clones comprise less than 8.5% of the sample.

The CDR3 spans 15 residues, from the cysteine through the phenylalanine. The sequence is cut down to CDR3 DNA, 45 bases in frame from base 1. Cut back by 0 bases and 2 bases, the V and J ends lie 10 bases apart. CDR1 and CDR2 are read off the germline V gene (reference sequence) as LGHDT and YNNKEL. About this clone: What antigen it recognizes has not been identified. Per-nucleotide qualities are absent, and no much larger clonotype sits a single base away.

The sequence links TRBV3-1 (or the pseudogene TRBV3-2) to TRBJ2-5; no D gene can be assigned with confidence. This TCR was sampled from a human donor in a cohort sampled during active COVID-19. The sample comprised peripheral blood. The DNA is TGTGCCAGCAGCCAAGATGGGCACAGTCAAGAGACCCAGTACTTC. Protein translation: CASSQDGHSQETQYF.